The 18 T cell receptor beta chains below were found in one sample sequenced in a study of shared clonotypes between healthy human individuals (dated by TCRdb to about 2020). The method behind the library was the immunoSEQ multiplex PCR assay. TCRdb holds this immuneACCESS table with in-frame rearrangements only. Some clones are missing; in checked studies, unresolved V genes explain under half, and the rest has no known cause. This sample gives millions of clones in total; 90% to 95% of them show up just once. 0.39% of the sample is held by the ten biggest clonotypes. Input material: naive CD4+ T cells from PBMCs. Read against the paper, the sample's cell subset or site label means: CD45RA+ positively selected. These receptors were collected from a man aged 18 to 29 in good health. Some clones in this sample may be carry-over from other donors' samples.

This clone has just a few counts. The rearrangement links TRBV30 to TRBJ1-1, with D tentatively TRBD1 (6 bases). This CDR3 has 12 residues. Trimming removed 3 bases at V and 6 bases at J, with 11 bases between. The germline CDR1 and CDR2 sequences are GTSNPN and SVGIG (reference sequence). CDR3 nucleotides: TGTGCCTGGAGGGGGGCAGCCTCTGAAGCTTTCTTT. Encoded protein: CAWRGAASEAFF.

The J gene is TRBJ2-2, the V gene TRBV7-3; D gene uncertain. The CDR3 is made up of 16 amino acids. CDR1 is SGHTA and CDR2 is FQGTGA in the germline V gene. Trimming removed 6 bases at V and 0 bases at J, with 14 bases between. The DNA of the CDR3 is TGTGCCAGCAGTAATCAACGGCTACCGAACACCGGGGAGCTGTTTTTT. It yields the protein CASSNQRLPNTGELFF.

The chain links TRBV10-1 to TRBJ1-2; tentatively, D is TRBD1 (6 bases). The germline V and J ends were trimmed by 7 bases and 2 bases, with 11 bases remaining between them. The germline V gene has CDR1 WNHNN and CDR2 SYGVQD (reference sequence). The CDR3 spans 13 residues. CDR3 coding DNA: TGCGCCAGCAAGGGCAGGGGAAACTATGGCTACACCTTC. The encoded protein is CASKGRGNYGYTF.

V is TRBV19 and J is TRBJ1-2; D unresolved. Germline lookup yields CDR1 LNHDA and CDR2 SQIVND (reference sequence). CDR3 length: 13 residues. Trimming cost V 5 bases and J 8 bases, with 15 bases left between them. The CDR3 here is CASSLRPFGGYTF. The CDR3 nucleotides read TGTGCCAGTAGTTTACGGCCCTTCGGGGGCTACACCTTC.

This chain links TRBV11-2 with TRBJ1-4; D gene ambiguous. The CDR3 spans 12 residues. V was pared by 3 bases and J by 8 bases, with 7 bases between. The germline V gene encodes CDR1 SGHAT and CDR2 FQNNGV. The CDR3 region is CASSFSWEKLFF. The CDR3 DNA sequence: TGTGCCAGCAGCTTCTCTTGGGAAAAACTGTTTTTT. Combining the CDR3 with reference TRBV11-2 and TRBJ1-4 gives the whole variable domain EAGVAQSPRYKIIEKRQSVAFWCNPISGHATLYWYQQILGQGPKLLIQFQNNGVVDDSQLPKDRFSAERLKGVDSTLKIQPAKLEDSAVYLCASSFSWEKLFFGSGTQLSVL.

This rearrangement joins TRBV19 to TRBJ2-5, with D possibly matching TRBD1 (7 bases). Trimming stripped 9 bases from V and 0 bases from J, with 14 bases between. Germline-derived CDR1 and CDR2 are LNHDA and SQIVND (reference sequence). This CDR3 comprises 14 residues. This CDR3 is CASAGQPYQETQYF. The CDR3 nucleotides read TGTGCCAGCGCGGGACAGCCGTACCAAGAGACCCAGTACTTC.

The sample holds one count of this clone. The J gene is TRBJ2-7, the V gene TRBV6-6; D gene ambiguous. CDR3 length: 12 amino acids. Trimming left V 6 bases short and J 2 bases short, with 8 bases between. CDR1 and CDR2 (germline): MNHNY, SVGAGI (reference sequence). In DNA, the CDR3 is TGTGCCAGCAGCCTTACAACCTACGAGCAGTACTTC. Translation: CASSLTTYEQYF.

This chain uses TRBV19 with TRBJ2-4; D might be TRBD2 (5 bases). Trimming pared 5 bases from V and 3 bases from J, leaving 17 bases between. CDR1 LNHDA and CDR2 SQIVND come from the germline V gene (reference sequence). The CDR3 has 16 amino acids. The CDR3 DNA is TGTGCCAGTAGTCCAATTTTTCGGGAAAACAAAAACATTCAGTACTTC. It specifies CASSPIFRENKNIQYF.

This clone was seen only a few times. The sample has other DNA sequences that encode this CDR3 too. CDR3 sequence (DNA): TGCAGCGTTCGGGGTACTGAAGCTTTCTTT. It yields the protein CSVRGTEAFF. The gene calls are TRBV29-1 and TRBJ1-1; D remains ambiguous. Germline lookup yields CDR1 SQVTM and CDR2 ANQGSEA. The V and J ends lost 5 bases and 5 bases respectively, with 6 bases between them. This CDR3 has 10 amino acids.

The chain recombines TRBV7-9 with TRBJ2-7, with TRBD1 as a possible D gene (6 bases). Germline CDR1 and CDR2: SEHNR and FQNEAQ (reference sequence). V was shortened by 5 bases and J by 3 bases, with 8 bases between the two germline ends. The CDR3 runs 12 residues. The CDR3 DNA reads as TGTGCCAGCAGCAACAGGGACTACGAGCAGTACTTC. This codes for CASSNRDYEQYF.

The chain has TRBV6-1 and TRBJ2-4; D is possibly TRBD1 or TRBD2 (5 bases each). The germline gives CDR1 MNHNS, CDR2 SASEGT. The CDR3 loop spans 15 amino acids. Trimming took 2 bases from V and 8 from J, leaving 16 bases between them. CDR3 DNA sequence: TGTGCCAGCAGTGAATCCGGGACCTGGCTGTACATTCAGTACTTC. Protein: CASSESGTWLYIQYF.

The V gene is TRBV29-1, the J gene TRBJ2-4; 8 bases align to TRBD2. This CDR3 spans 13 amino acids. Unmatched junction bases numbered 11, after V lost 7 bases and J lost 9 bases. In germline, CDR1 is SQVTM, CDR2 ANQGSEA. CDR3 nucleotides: TGCAGCGGTGAGGGCCCGGCGGGGGGCATTCAGTACTTC. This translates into CSGEGPAGGIQYF. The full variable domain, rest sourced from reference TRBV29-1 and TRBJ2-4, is SAVISQKPSRDICQRGTSLTIQCQVDSQVTMMFWYRQQPGQSLTLIATANQGSEATYESGFVIDKFPISRPNLTFSTLTVSNMSPEDSSIYLCSGEGPAGGIQYFGAGTRLSVL.

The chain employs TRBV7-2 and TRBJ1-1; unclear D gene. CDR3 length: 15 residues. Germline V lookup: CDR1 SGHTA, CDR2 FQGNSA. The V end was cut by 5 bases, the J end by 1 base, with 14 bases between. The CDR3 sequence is CASSPPVGGNTEAFF. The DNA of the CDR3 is TGTGCCAGCAGCCCCCCGGTCGGAGGGAACACTGAAGCTTTCTTT.

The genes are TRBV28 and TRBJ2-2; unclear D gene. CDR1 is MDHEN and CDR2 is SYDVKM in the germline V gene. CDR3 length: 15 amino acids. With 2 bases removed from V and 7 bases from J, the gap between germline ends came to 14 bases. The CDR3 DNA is TGTGCCAGCAGTTTACCCACCGCCCTGAGCGGGGAGCTGTTTTTT. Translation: CASSLPTALSGELFF.

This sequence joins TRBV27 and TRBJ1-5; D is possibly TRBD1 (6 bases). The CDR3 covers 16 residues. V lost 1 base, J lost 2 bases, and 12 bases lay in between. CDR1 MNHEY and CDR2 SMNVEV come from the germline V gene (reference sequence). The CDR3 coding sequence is TGTGCCAGCAGTTTATTCGGCAGGGGAGGCAATCAGCCCCAGCATTTT. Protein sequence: CASSLFGRGGNQPQHF.

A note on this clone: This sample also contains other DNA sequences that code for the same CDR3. Here the CDR3 DNA reads TGTGCCAGCAGCCCCCGTGGCGGGGGCTACGAGCAGTACTTC. Its protein is CASSPRGGGYEQYF. The chain has TRBV7-2 and TRBJ2-7; 7 bases are a match to TRBD2. CDR1 and CDR2 (germline): SGHTA, FQGNSA. Unmatched junction bases numbered 7, after V lost 5 bases and J lost 3 bases. This CDR3 has 14 residues.

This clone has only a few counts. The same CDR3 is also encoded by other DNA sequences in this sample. The CDR3 DNA reads as TGCGCCAGCAGCCCGGGACTAGCGGATTACAATGAGCAGTTCTTC. Protein sequence: CASSPGLADYNEQFF. J is TRBJ2-1 and V is TRBV5-1, with TRBD2 identical over 11 bases. V lost 4 bases, J lost 4 bases, and 4 bases stayed unmatched. CDR3 length: 15 amino acids. Per the germline V gene, CDR1 is SGHRS and CDR2 is YFSETQ.

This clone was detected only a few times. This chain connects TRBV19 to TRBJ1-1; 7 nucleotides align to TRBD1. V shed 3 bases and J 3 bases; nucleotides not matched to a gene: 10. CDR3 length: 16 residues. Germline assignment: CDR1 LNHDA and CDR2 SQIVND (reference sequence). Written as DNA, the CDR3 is TGTGCCAGTAGTATTCCGACAGGGTCCGGGGACACTGAAGCTTTCTTT. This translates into CASSIPTGSGDTEAFF.